This T cell receptor (beta chain) was recorded in a study of cytomegalovirus exposure and HLA in healthy donors. To note about this clone: Antigen: not known.

Overall study findings and caveats: TCR beta chain V- and J-gene trimming was linked, in a later analysis, to a missense variant in DCLRE1C. It was reported in a later analysis that an Asian-associated ancestry cluster showed fewer N-insertions than the approximately 690-donor mean.

The CDR3 length is 14 residues. The ends lost 1 base at V and 3 bases at J; junction bases unmatched: 3. The germline V gene encodes CDR1 SGHVS and CDR2 FNYEAQ. Primers for the PCR totalled 60 Vbeta and 13 Jbeta. Profiling relied on immunoSEQ multiplex PCR, and the TCRdb table lists in-frame clones only, not all of them. Counted here are 250,000 to 350,000 clones, about nine tenths occurring once; the ten biggest clones make up 4%. The chain employs TRBV7-6 and TRBJ2-7, with 7 nucleotides matching TRBD1. The receptor's source is a man aged 35 to 55 in good health and CMV-seropositive. Sequenced input: PBMCs. The CDR3 is CASSLDAGGYEQYF. Written as DNA, the CDR3 is TGTGCCAGCAGCTTAGATGCAGGGGGCTACGAGCAGTACTTC.